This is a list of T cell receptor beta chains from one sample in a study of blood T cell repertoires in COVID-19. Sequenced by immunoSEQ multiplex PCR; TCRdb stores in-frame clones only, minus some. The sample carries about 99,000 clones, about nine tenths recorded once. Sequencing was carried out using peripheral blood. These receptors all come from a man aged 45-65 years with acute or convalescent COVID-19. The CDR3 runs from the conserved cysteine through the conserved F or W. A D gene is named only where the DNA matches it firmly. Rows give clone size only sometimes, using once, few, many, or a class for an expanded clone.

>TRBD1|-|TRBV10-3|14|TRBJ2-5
CAISGGQGEETQYF
TGTGCCATCAGTGGGGGACAGGGAGAAGAGACCCAGTACTTC
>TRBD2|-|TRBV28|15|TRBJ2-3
CASSLRTSVTDTQYF
TGTGCCAGCAGTCTACGGACTAGCGTAACAGATACGCAGTATTTT
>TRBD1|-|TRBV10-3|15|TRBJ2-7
CAISELRDRGHEQYF
TGTGCCATCAGTGAGCTCCGGGACAGGGGCCACGAGCAGTACTTC
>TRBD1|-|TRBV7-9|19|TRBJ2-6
CASSFSPGQGFSGANVLTF
TGTGCCAGCAGCTTCAGCCCGGGACAGGGCTTCTCTGGGGCCAACGTCCTGACTTTC
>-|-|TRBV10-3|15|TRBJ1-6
CAINSGVGDNSPLHF
TGTGCCATCAATTCGGGGGTCGGCGACAATTCACCCCTCCACTTT
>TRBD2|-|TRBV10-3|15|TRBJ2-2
CAIRREGPNTGELFF
TGTGCCATCAGACGGGAGGGCCCGAACACCGGGGAGCTGTTTTTT
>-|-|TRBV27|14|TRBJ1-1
CASSFRRVGTEAFF
TGTGCCAGCAGTTTTAGGAGGGTTGGGACTGAAGCTTTCTTT
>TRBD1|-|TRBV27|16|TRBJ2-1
CASSTPDRGFYNEQFF
TGTGCCAGCAGTACTCCGGACAGGGGTTTTTACAATGAGCAGTTCTTC
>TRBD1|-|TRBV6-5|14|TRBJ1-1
CASRTDRVNTEAFF
TGTGCCAGCAGAACCGACAGGGTGAACACTGAAGCTTTCTTT
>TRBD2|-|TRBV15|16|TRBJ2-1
CATSRLGTSGNNEQFF
TGTGCCACCAGCAGACTAGGGACTAGCGGGAACAATGAGCAGTTCTTC
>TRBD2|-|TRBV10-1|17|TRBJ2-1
CASSQMRGVRPYNEQFF
TGCGCCAGCAGCCAAATGCGGGGGGTACGACCCTACAATGAGCAGTTCTTC
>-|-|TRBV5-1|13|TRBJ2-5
CASSLVAQETQYF
TGCGCCAGCAGCTTGGTGGCTCAAGAGACCCAGTACTTC
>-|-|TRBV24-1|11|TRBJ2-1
CATSPGNEQFF
TGTGCCACCTCCCCGGGGAATGAGCAGTTCTTC
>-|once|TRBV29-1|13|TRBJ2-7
CSVAGTPSYEQYF
TGCAGCGTTGCCGGGACACCGTCCTACGAGCAGTACTTC
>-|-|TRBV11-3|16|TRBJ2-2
CASSPASAWNTGELFF
TGTGCCAGCAGCCCAGCAAGCGCTTGGAACACCGGGGAGCTGTTTTTT
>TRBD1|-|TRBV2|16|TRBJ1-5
CASSDGSTGNNQPQHF
TGTGCCAGCAGTGATGGTTCGACAGGGAACAATCAGCCCCAGCATTTT
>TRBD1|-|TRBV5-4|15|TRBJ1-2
CASSLDPGGGNGYTF
TGTGCCAGCAGCTTGGATCCAGGGGGCGGTAATGGCTACACCTTC
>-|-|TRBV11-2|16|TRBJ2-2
CASSTRKPANTGELFF
TGTGCCAGCAGCACCAGAAAACCCGCGAACACCGGGGAGCTGTTTTTT
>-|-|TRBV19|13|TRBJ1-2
CASSPRSQGGYTF
TGTGCCAGTAGTCCCAGGAGTCAGGGAGGCTACACCTTC
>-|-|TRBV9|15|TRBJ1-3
CASSVVGGEGNTIYF
TGTGCCAGCAGCGTAGTCGGGGGAGAGGGAAACACCATATATTTT
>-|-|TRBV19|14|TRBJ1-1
CASSPQGTPFSAFF
TGTGCCAGTAGTCCTCAGGGCACCCCATTTTCAGCTTTCTTT
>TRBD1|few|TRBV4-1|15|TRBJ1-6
CASSSGTVYNSPLHF
TGCGCCAGCAGCTCCGGGACAGTCTATAATTCACCCCTCCACTTT
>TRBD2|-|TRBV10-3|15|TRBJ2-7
CAISKTGLAGVEQYF
TGTGCCATCAGCAAGACGGGACTAGCGGGAGTTGAGCAGTACTTC
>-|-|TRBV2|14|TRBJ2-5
CASKLRTAQETQYF
TGTGCCAGCAAACTACGGACAGCCCAAGAGACCCAGTACTTC
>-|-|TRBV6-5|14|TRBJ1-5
CASSPGGIGQPQHF
TGTGCCAGCAGCCCGGGGGGAATCGGTCAGCCCCAGCATTTT
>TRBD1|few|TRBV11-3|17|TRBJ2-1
CASSRESAGTGSNEQFF
TGTGCCAGCAGCCGCGAAAGTGCCGGGACAGGGTCCAATGAGCAGTTCTTC
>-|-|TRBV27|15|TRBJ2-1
CASSLTRRFYNEQFF
TGTGCCAGCAGTCTTACCCGCAGGTTTTACAATGAGCAGTTCTTC
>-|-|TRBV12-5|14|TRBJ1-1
CASGLGRGNTEAFF
TGTGCTAGTGGTTTGGGCAGGGGCAACACTGAAGCTTTCTTT
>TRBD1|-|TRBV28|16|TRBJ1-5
CASSLFRTGRNQPQHF
TGTGCCAGCAGTTTATTCAGGACAGGGCGCAATCAGCCCCAGCATTTT
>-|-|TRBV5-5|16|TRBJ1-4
CASSLVFVQSNEKLFF
TGTGCCAGCAGCTTGGTGTTCGTACAGAGTAATGAAAAACTGTTTTTT
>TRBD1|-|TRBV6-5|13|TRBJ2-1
CASSSDRGAEQFF
TGTGCCAGCAGTTCGGACAGGGGAGCTGAGCAGTTCTTC
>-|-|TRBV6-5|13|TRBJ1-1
CALQGRQNTEAFF
TGTGCCCTCCAGGGGCGGCAGAACACTGAAGCTTTCTTT